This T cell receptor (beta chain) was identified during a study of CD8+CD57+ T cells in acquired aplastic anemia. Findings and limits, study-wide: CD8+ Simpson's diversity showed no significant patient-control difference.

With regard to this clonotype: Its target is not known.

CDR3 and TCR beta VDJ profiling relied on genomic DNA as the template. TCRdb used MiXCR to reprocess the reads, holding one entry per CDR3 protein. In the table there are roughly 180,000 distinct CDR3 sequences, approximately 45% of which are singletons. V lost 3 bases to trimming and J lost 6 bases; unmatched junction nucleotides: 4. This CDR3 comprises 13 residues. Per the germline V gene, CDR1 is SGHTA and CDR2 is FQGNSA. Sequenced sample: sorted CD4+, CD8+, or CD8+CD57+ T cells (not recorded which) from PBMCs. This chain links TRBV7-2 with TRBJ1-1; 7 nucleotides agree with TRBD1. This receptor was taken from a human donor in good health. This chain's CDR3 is CASSLEGAPEAFF. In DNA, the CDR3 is TGTGCCAGCAGCTTGGAGGGGGCCCCTGAAGCTTTCTTT.